Here is one TCR beta chain with its context. The antigen remains unidentified. These data are taken from a study of cytomegalovirus exposure and HLA in healthy donors. Whole-study context: There were about 85 million unique TCRs (from HLA-typed donors) in an early data release.

Looked up from germline, CDR1 is SGHAT and CDR2 is FQNNGV. The CDR3 contains 15 residues. Trimming removed 5 bases from V and 8 bases from J; junction bases left unmatched: 10. 13 Jbeta primers and 60 Vbeta primers were used for the PCR. Only in-frame clones appear in the TCRdb table, and some are missing; sequencing was by immunoSEQ multiplex PCR. The data contain some 140,000 clones, approximately 80% of them seen just once; the ten biggest clones take up roughly 1.3%. Findings and caveats of the study: In a later analysis, DRB1 alleles had the most associated TCRs; HLA-C alleles the fewest. When a later analysis was performed, an Asian-associated ancestry cluster reportedly had fewer N-insertions than the roughly 690-donor mean. Prediction of most subjects' HLA-A and HLA-B alleles by TCR beta sequences was reportedly accurate.

This receptor was identified in a male donor in good health and CMV-seropositive. This chain connects TRBV11-2 to TRBJ2-1; 9 bases line up with TRBD1. The sequenced sample consisted of PBMCs. In DNA form, the CDR3 reads TGTGCCAGCAGCGTCCGGGACAGGGTATTGGATGAGCAGTTCTTC. As protein: CASSVRDRVLDEQFF.